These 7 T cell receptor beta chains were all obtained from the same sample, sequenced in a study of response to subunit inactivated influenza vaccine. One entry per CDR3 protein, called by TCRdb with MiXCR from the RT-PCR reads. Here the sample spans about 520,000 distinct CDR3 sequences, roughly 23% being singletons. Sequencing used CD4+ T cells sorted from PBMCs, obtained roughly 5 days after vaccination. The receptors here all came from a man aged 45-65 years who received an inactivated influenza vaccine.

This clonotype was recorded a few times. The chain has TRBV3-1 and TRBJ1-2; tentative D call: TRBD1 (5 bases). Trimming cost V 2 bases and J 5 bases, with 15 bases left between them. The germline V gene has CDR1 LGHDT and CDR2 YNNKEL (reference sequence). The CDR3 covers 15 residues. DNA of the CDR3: TGTGCCAGCAGCCAATCCCAGGGTGGCCCATATGGCTACACCTTC. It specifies CASSQSQGGPYGYTF.

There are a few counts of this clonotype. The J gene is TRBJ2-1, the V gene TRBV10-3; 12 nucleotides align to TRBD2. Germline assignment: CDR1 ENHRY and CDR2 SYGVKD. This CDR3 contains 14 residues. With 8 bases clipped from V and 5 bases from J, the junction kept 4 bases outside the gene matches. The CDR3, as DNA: TGTGCCATCGGCCCTAGCGGGAGGGACAATGAGCAGTTCTTC. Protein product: CAIGPSGRDNEQFF.

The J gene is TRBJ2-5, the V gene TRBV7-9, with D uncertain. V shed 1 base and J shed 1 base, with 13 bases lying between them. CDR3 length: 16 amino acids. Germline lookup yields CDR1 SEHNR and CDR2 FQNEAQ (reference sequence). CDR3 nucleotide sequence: TGTGCCAGCAGCTTAGGAGGAACCGGGCCCCAAGAGACCCAGTACTTC. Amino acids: CASSLGGTGPQETQYF. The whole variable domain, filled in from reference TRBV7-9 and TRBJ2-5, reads DTGVSQNPRHKITKRGQNVTFRCDPISEHNRLYWYRQTLGQGPEFLTYFQNEAQLEKSRLLSDRFSAERPKGSFSTLEIQRTEQGDSAMYLCASSLGGTGPQETQYFGPGTRLLVL.

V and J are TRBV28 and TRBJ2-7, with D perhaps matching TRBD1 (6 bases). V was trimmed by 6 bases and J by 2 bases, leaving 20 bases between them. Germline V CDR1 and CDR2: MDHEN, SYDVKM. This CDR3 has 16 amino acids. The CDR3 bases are TGTGCCAGCAGGGTAAGGGGGTTCATCAATACCTACGAGCAGTACTTC. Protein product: CASRVRGFINTYEQYF.

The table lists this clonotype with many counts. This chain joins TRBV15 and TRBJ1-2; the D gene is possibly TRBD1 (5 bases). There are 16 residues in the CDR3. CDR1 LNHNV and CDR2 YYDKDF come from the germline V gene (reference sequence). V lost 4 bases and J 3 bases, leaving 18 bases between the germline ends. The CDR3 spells CATSTRKGAIDYGYTF. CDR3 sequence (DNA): TGTGCCACCAGCACCCGGAAAGGGGCCATTGACTATGGCTACACCTTC.

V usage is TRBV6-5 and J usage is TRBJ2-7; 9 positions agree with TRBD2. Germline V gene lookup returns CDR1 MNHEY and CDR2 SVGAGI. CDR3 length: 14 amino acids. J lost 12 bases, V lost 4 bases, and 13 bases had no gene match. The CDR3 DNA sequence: TGTGCCAGCAGTTGGGGGGTAGCGGGGGAAGATCGGTACTTC. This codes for CASSWGVAGEDRYF.

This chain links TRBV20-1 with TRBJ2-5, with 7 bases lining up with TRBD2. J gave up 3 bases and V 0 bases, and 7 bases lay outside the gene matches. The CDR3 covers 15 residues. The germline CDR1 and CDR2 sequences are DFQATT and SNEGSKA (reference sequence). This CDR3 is CSAREPLAAKETQYF. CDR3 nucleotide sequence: TGCAGTGCTAGAGAACCTCTAGCGGCAAAAGAGACCCAGTACTTC.